This T cell receptor (beta chain) was documented in a study of blood T cell repertoires in COVID-19. Study information: From the United States, Italy and Spain came samples of acute and convalescent COVID-19.

Authors' processing steps: Reference gene primer amplification gave nucleated cell count estimates. Sequencing used immunoSEQ multiplex PCR; TCRdb keeps in-frame clones, though not all of them. That table is the source of V, J and clone size, and D and trimming were worked out from the DNA. The sample holds approximately 500,000 clones, about 89% seen once. Seattle patients were enrolled during active infection and followed longitudinally. The origin of this receptor is a woman between 50 and 59 years old with COVID-19, enrolled during active disease. Sample: peripheral blood.

CDR3 amino acids: CASSGTGPLGSPLHF. DNA of the CDR3: TGTGCCAGCAGTGGCACGGGTCCTCTGGGTTCACCCCTCCACTTT. The V gene is TRBV6-6, the J gene TRBJ1-6; no definite D call. Germline V gene lookup returns CDR1 MNHNY and CDR2 SVGAGI (reference sequence). The CDR3 contains 15 residues. V dropped 5 bases and J dropped 9 bases, with 17 bases sitting between them.